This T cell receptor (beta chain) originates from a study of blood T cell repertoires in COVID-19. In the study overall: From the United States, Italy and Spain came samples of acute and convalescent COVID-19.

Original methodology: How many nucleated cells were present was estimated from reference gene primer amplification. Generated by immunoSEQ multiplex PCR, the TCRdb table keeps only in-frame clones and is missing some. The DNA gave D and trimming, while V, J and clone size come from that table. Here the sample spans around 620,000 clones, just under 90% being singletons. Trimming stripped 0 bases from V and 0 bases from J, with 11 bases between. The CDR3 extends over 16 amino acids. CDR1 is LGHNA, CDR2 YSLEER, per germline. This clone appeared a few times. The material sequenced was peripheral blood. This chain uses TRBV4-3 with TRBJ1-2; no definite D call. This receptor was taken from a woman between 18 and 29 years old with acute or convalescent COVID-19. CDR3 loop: CASSQDWREANYGYTF. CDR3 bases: TGCGCCAGCAGCCAAGATTGGCGGGAAGCTAACTATGGCTACACCTTC.